The sequence of this T cell receptor (beta chain) was determined in a study of persistence of HIV-infected CD4 T cells. This clone occurred a few times. Its cognate antigen is unknown. The stimulus was an HIV-1 Gag 15-mer peptide pool, 0.95 to 1 ug/peptide/mL. CD40L-negative CD69-negative CD45RO-high memory CD4+ T cells were sorted as populations depleted of antigen-responding cells. The immunoSEQ assay was version 4, run in survey mode. Profiled with immunoSEQ multiplex PCR; TCRdb holds only in-frame clones, not every one. Here the sample spans about 40,000 clones, around three quarters being singletons. Germline trimming cut 1 base from V and 1 base from J; bases unmatched to any gene: 5. The CDR3 spans 16 residues. Germline V lookup: CDR1 LGHNA, CDR2 YSLEER.

The rearrangement joins TRBV4-3 to TRBJ2-5, with TRBD1 matching over 8 bases. The clonotype comes from an adult man with HIV who was CMV-seropositive. The sequenced sample was CD4+ T cells sorted from PBMCs after approximately 19-hour stimulation, obtained from a patient who received antiretroviral therapy. As DNA, the CDR3 is TGCGCCAGCAGCCAAGGCAGGGGGCGACGCCAAGAGACCCAGTACTTC. Protein product: CASSQGRGRRQETQYF.